This T cell receptor beta chain was sequenced for a study of CD8 T cells in ankylosing spondylitis. Study-level results: Significantly higher representation of disease-linked clones was reported for matched ankylosing spondylitis synovial fluid. Earlier authors reported some of these motif variants in reactive arthritis synovial fluid and blood. What appeared characteristic of ankylosing spondylitis blood was a TCR beta motif of fewer than ten highly homologous variants.

This clonotype was seen more than once but under ten times. The target antigen is unknown. Germline CDR1 and CDR2: DFQATT and SNEGSKA (reference sequence). The trim removed 5 bases at V and 4 bases at J, leaving 7 bases unmatched. The length of the CDR3 is 14 residues. TCRdb independently ran MiXCR on the 5' RACE reads; one entry per CDR3 protein. The sample consists of some 240,000 distinct CDR3 sequences, over 15% of them appearing once. This TCR derives from a male donor with ankylosing spondylitis or in good health (not recorded which). This sequence joins TRBV20-1 and TRBJ2-3, with TRBD2 matching 9 bases. The source material was blood, either unsorted or a sorted T cell fraction (not recorded which). CDR3 region: CSAGRTSVADTQYF. The CDR3 DNA reads TGCAGTGCTGGGAGGACTAGCGTGGCAGATACGCAGTATTTT.